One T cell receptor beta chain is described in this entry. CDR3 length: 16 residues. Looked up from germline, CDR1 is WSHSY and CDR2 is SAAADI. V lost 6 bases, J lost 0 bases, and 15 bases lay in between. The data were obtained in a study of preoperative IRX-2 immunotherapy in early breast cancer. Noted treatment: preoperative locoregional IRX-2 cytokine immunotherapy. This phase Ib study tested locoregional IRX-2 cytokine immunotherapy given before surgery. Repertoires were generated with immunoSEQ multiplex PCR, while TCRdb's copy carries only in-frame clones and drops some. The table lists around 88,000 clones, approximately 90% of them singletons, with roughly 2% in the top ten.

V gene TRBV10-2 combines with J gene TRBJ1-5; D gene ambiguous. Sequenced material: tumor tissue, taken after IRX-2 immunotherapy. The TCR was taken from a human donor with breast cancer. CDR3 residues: CASRSPYIYSNQPQHF. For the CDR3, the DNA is TGCGCCAGCAGGAGCCCCTACATCTATAGCAATCAGCCCCAGCATTTT.